A single sample is the source of the 18 T cell receptor beta chains below, sequenced in a study of shared clonotypes between healthy human individuals (dated by TCRdb to 2019 to 2021). For the CD8 naive samples, CD45RO-negative cells were positively selected for CCR7, yielding a CD45RA+CCR7+ population from which TemRA cells were excluded. Libraries came from the immunoSEQ multiplex PCR assay. Entries here come from immuneACCESS through TCRdb and include only in-frame sequences with V and J called. Some clones fail to appear in such tables; in the studies checked, an unresolved V gene covers under half of the shortfall, and the cause of the remainder is unknown. Across this sample there are about 2.1 million clones, with just under 95% seen only once. Of the sample, more than 1.5% is held by the ten largest clones. Source material: naive CD8+ T cells from PBMCs. The sample's cell subset or site, from its label and the paper: CD45RA+CCR7+. The receptor source for this set is a man between 18 and 35 years old in good health. Some clones in this sample may be carry-over from other donors' samples.

As to this clone: At the DNA level, this CDR3 is encoded by other sequences in the same sample as well. This chain links TRBV9 with TRBJ2-1, with D tentatively TRBD1 or TRBD2 (5 bases each). Looked up from germline, CDR1 is SGDLS and CDR2 is YYNGEE. The V gene lost 1 base and the J gene lost 0 bases, with 11 bases spanning the gap. This CDR3 is 16 amino acids long. CDR3 region: CASSVSGRSSYNEQFF. The CDR3 region has the DNA TGTGCCAGCAGCGTATCGGGACGTAGCTCCTACAATGAGCAGTTCTTC.

This clone has just one count. Written as DNA, the CDR3 is TGTGCCAGCAGCCCCTTGGGGAGGGAGACGTACGAGCAGTACTTC. Its protein is CASSPLGRETYEQYF. The chain carries TRBV7-9 and TRBJ2-7, with 7 bases lining up with TRBD2. Looked up from germline, CDR1 is SEHNR and CDR2 is FQNEAQ (reference sequence). CDR3 length equals 15 residues. The V segment lost 5 bases and the J segment 4 bases; nucleotides outside the gene matches: 11.

This chain connects TRBV4-2 to TRBJ2-7; TRBD2 agrees at 8 bases. Germline assignment: CDR1 LGHNA and CDR2 YNFKEQ. V lost 0 bases to trimming and J lost 0 bases; unmatched junction nucleotides: 4. The CDR3 runs 16 residues. The CDR3 sequence: CASSQEASGPSYEQYF. The CDR3 DNA follows: TGTGCCAGCAGCCAAGAGGCTAGCGGGCCCTCCTACGAGCAGTACTTC.

CDR3 residues: CASSLYAGIIDEQYF. In DNA, the CDR3 is TGTGCCAGCAGTTTATACGCAGGGATAATAGACGAGCAGTACTTC. This chain joins TRBV27 and TRBJ2-7; weak D call: TRBD1 (5 bases). This CDR3 has 15 amino acids. Trimming took 1 base from V and 5 from J, leaving 15 bases between them. In germline, CDR1 is MNHEY, CDR2 SMNVEV (reference sequence).

J is TRBJ2-4 and V is TRBV19, with a tentative D call TRBD2 (8 bases). Looked up from germline, CDR1 is LNHDA and CDR2 is SQIVND (reference sequence). The CDR3 extends over 17 amino acids. The V end was cut by 5 bases, the J end by 1 base, with 18 bases between. The CDR3 nucleotides are TGTGCCAGTAGTCCCTTCCGGGAGGGGGCGGCCAAAAACATTCAGTACTTC. Its translation: CASSPFREGAAKNIQYF. The variable domain in full, with the rest retrieved from reference TRBV19 and TRBJ2-4, is DGGITQSPKYLFRKEGQNVTLSCEQNLNHDAMYWYRQDPGQGLRLIYYSQIVNDFQKGDIAEGYSVSREKKESFPLTVTSAQKNPTAFYLCASSPFREGAAKNIQYFGAGTRLSVL.

The genes are TRBV29-1 and TRBJ1-1; D is uncertain. Trimming pared 6 bases from V and 0 bases from J, leaving 17 bases between. The CDR3 is made up of 15 amino acids. Germline-derived CDR1 and CDR2 are SQVTM and ANQGSEA. Here the CDR3 reads CSVRVSTVMNTEAFF. CDR3 in DNA: TGCAGCGTAAGAGTCTCGACTGTCATGAACACTGAAGCTTTCTTT.

The V gene is TRBV11-2, the J gene TRBJ2-7; the match to TRBD2 covers 8 bases. CDR1 is SGHAT, CDR2 FQNNGV, per germline. This CDR3 has 12 amino acids. J lost 11 bases, V lost 6 bases, and 9 bases had no gene match. The CDR3 protein is CASRLSGDSEYF. The CDR3 nucleotides read TGTGCCAGCAGGCTTAGCGGGGATTCGGAGTACTTC.

The chain recombines TRBV7-6 with TRBJ2-7; D might be TRBD1 (6 bases). Between the trimmed V and J ends, which lost 5 bases and 1 base, there was a span of 21 bases. The germline V gene encodes CDR1 SGHVS and CDR2 FNYEAQ. The CDR3 length is 17 residues. CDR3 DNA: TGTGCCAGCAGCCCTAACCAACAGGGTAAAACTTCCTACGAGCAGTACTTC. Translating gives CASSPNQQGKTSYEQYF. Combining the CDR3 with reference TRBV7-6 and TRBJ2-7 gives the whole variable domain GAGVSQSPRYKVTKRGQDVALRCDPISGHVSLYWYRQALGQGPEFLTYFNYEAQQDKSGLPNDRFSAERPEGSISTLTIQRTEQRDSAMYRCASSPNQQGKTSYEQYFGPGTRLTVT.

The gene calls are TRBV11-2 and TRBJ2-7; maybe TRBD1 (6 bases). The CDR3 has 14 amino acids. V was pared by 1 base and J by 0 bases, with 7 bases between. Germline CDR1 SGHAT, CDR2 FQNNGV. This CDR3 reads CASSLARGSYEQYF. The DNA for the CDR3 is TGTGCCAGCAGCTTAGCCAGGGGCTCCTACGAGCAGTACTTC.

The table lists this clone with a count of one. The V call is TRBV29-1, the J call TRBJ2-1; no firm D call. From germline, CDR1 is SQVTM and CDR2 ANQGSEA. CDR3 length: 13 residues. V dropped 6 bases and J dropped 8 bases, with 17 bases sitting between them. CDR3 nucleotides: TGCAGCGTGGGCCTGGGTGAGCCTGATGAGCAGTTCTTC. Amino acid sequence: CSVGLGEPDEQFF.

This clone was seen a single time. J is TRBJ2-7 and V is TRBV5-1; TRBD2 aligns across 12 bases. With 3 bases clipped from V and 4 bases from J, the junction kept 8 bases outside the gene matches. CDR3 length: 16 amino acids. Germline V gene lookup returns CDR1 SGHRS and CDR2 YFSETQ. The CDR3 region is CASSSQTSGSRYEQYF. In DNA form, the CDR3 reads TGCGCCAGCAGCTCACAGACTAGCGGGAGTCGATACGAGCAGTACTTC.

This chain joins TRBV27 and TRBJ2-1; 10 bases fit TRBD1. CDR3 size: 15 residues. Germline CDR1 and CDR2: MNHEY and SMNVEV (reference sequence). V was pared by 5 bases and J by 10 bases, with 11 bases of the junction left unmatched. In DNA form, the CDR3 reads TGTGCCAGCAGTCCTGGGACAGGGGTATGGGGGGAGCAGTTCTTC. Protein product: CASSPGTGVWGEQFF.

The CDR3 region has the DNA TGTGCCAGCAGCTTAGCCACGGTAAACACTGAAGCTTTCTTT. Protein product: CASSLATVNTEAFF. The chain employs TRBV7-8 and TRBJ1-1; D gene uncertain. The V gene lost 0 bases and the J gene lost 2 bases, with 7 bases spanning the gap. This CDR3 spans 14 amino acids. The germline CDR1 and CDR2 sequences are SGHVS and FQNEAQ.

This clone has only one observation. The chain couples TRBV11-2 to TRBJ2-1; 12 positions match TRBD2. This CDR3 is 15 amino acids long. Germline loops: CDR1 SGHAT, CDR2 FQNNGV. V lost 4 bases to trimming and J lost 6 bases; unmatched junction nucleotides: 4. As DNA, the CDR3 is TGTGCCAGCAGCTCGGGACTAGCGGGCGCCAATGAGCAGTTCTTC. As protein: CASSSGLAGANEQFF.

Concerning this clone itself: The sample has other DNA sequences that encode this CDR3 too. The chain recombines TRBV9 with TRBJ1-2; D is uncertain. From germline, CDR1 is SGDLS and CDR2 YYNGEE. Trimming pared 0 bases from V and 5 bases from J, leaving 5 bases between. The CDR3 length is 12 residues. CDR3 protein: CASSVVGYGYTF. In DNA form, the CDR3 reads TGTGCCAGCAGCGTAGTGGGATATGGCTACACCTTC.

This clone has more than one count but fewer than ten. The junction does not match germline at one end; this may be a read error. The chain is built from TRBV25-1 and TRBJ2-7; the match to TRBD1 covers 7 bases. The length of the CDR3 is 11 residues. Germline CDR1 is MGHDK and CDR2 is SYGVNS. CDR3 protein: CASSSGQARTF. DNA for the CDR3: TGTGCCAGCAGTTCCGGACAGGCCCGCACCTTC.

Comments on this clone: The sample holds other DNA sequences that translate to the same CDR3. The chain couples TRBV28 to TRBJ1-2, with D possibly being TRBD1 (5 bases). The CDR3 runs to 12 residues. Germline CDR1 reads MDHEN; CDR2 reads SYDVKM. V lost 6 bases, J lost 8 bases, and 13 bases lay in between. CDR3 residues: CASSPGLYGYTF. CDR3 DNA: TGTGCCAGCAGCCCGGGACTCTACGGCTACACCTTC.

This chain uses TRBV4-1 with TRBJ1-3; D unclear. Trimming shortened V by 1 base and J by 0 bases, and 13 bases separated the two germline ends. In germline, CDR1 is MGHRA, CDR2 YSYEKL. The CDR3 covers 17 residues. The CDR3 DNA is TGCGCCAGCAGCCAAGTAGGTGGTCGACCCTCTGGAAACACCATATATTTT. Its translation is CASSQVGGRPSGNTIYF.